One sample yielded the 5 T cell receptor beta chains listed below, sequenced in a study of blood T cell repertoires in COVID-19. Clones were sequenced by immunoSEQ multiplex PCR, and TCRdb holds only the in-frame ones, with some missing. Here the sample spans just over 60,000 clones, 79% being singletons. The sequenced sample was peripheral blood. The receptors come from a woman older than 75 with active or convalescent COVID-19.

The DNA of the CDR3 is TGTGCCACCAGTGAGACGACTAGACCCGAGCAGTACTTC. The encoded protein is CATSETTRPEQYF. The V and J genes are TRBV24-1 and TRBJ2-7; TRBD2 might be the D (6 bases). CDR3 size: 13 residues. V was shortened by 4 bases and J by 6 bases, with 12 bases between the two germline ends. Looked up from germline, CDR1 is KGHDR and CDR2 is SFDVKD.

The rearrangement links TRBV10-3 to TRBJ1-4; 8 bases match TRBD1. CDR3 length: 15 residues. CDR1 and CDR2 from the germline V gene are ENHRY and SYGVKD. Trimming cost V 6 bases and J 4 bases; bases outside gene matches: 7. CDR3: CAISLTGGVNEKLFF. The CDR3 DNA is TGTGCCATCAGCTTAACAGGGGGAGTTAATGAAAAACTGTTTTTT.

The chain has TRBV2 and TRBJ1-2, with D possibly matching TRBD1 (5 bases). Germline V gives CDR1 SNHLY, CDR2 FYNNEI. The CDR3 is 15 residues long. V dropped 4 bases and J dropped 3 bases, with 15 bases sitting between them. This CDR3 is CASSVGQGGDYGYTF. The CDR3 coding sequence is TGTGCCAGCAGTGTCGGGCAGGGAGGGGACTATGGCTACACCTTC.

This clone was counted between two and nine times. CDR3 DNA: TGTGCCAGTAGTGGGACTAGCGGATTAGAGCAGTACTTC. Encoded protein: CASSGTSGLEQYF. This chain connects TRBV19 to TRBJ2-7, with TRBD2 identical over 11 bases. Germline trimming cut 5 bases from V and 7 bases from J; bases unmatched to any gene: 4. The CDR3 runs to 13 residues. Germline CDR1 LNHDA, CDR2 SQIVND (reference sequence).

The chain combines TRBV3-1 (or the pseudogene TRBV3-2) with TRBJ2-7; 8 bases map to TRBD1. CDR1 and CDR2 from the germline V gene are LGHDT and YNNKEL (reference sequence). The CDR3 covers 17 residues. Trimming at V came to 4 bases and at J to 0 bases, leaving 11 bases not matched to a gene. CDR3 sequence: CASSLGTGGPSSYEQYF. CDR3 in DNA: TGTGCCAGCAGCCTGGGGACAGGAGGCCCTAGCTCCTACGAGCAGTACTTC.